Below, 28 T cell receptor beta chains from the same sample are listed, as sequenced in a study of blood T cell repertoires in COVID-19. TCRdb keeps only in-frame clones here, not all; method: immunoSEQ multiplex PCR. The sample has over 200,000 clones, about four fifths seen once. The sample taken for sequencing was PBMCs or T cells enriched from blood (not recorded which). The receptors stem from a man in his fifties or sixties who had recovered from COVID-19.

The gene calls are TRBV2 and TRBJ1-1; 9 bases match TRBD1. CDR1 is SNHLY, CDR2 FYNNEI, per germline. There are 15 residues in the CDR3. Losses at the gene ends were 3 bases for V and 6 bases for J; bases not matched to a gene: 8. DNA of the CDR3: TGTGCCAGCAGTGAGGGCGGGACAGGGTTTGCTGAAGCTTTCTTT. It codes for CASSEGGTGFAEAFF.

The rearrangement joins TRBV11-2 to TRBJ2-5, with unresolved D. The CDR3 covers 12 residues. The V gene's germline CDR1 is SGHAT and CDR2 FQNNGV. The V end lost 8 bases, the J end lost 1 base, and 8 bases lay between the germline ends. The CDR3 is CASGYFQETQYF. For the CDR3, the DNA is TGTGCCAGCGGTTACTTCCAAGAGACCCAGTACTTC. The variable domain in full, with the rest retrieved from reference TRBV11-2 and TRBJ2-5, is EAGVAQSPRYKIIEKRQSVAFWCNPISGHATLYWYQQILGQGPKLLIQFQNNGVVDDSQLPKDRFSAERLKGVDSTLKIQPAKLEDSAVYLCASGYFQETQYFGPGTRLLVL.

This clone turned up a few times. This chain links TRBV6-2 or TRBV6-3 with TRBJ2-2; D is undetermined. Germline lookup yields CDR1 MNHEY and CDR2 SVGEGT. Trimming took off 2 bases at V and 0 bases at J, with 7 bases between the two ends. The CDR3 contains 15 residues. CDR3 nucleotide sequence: TGTGCCAGCAGTTACCAGTCAGCGAACACCGGGGAGCTGTTTTTT. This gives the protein CASSYQSANTGELFF.

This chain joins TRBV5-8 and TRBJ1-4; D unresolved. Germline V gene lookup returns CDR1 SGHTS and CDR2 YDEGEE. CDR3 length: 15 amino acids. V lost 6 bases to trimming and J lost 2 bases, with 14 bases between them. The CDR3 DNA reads TGTGCCAGCAAAGACGGGGTGACGACTAATGAAAAACTGTTTTTT. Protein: CASKDGVTTNEKLFF. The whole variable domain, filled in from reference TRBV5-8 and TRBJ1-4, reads EAGVTQSPTHLIKTRGQQATLRCSPISGHTSVYWYQQALGLGLQFLLWYDEGEERNRGNFPPRFSGRQFPNYSSELNVNALELEDSALYLCASKDGVTTNEKLFFGSGTQLSVL.

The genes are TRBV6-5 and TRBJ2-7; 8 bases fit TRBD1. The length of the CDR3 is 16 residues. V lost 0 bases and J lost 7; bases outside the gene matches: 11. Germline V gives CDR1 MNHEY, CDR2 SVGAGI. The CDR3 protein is CASSYSKWGRGHEQYF. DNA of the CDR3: TGTGCCAGCAGTTACTCGAAATGGGGCAGGGGGCATGAGCAGTACTTC.

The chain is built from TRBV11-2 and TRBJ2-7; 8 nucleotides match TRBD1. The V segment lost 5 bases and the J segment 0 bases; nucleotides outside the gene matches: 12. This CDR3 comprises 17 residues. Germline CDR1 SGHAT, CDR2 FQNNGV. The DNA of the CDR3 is TGTGCCAGCAGCCCATTGAACAGGGGGAAAAGCTCCTACGAGCAGTACTTC. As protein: CASSPLNRGKSSYEQYF.

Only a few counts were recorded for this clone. The CDR3 DNA follows: TGTGCCAGCAGCCAAGAAACCGGACAGAGCTATGGCTACACCTTC. It specifies CASSQETGQSYGYTF. The J gene is TRBJ1-2, the V gene TRBV4-2, with TRBD1 as a possible D gene (6 bases). The CDR3 consists of 15 residues. In germline, CDR1 is LGHNA, CDR2 YNFKEQ. V was pared by 0 bases and J by 4 bases, with 12 bases between.

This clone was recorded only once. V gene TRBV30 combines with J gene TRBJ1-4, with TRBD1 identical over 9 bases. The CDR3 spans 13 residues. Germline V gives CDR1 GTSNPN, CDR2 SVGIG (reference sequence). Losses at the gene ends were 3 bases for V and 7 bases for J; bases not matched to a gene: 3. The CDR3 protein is CAWRGQGREKLFF. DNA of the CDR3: TGTGCCTGGAGAGGACAGGGGCGTGAAAAACTGTTTTTT.

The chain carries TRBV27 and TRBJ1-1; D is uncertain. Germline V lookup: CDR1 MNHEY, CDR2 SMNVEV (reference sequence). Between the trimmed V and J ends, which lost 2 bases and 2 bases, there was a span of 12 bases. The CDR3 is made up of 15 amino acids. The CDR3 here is CASSLVSAGNTEAFF. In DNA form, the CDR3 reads TGTGCCAGCAGTTTAGTGTCGGCGGGCAACACTGAAGCTTTCTTT.

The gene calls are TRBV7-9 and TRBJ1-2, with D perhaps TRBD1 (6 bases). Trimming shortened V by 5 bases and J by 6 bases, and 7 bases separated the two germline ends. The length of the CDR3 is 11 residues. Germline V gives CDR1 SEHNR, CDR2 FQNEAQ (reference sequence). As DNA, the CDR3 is TGTGCCAGCAGCCGGACAGATGGCTACACCTTC. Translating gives CASSRTDGYTF.

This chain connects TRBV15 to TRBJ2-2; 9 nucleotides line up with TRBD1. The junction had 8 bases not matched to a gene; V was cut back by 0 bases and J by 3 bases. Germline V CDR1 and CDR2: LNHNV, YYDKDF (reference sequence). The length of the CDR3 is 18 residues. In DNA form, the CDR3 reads TGTGCCACCAGCAGAGATTGGAGCGGGACAGGGTACACCGGGGAGCTGTTTTTT. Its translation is CATSRDWSGTGYTGELFF.

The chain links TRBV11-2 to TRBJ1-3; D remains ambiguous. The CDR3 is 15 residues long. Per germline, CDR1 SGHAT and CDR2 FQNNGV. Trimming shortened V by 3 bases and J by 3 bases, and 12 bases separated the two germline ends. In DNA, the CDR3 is TGTGCCAGCAGCTTCTCTTGGTCTAGTGGAAACACCATATATTTT. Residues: CASSFSWSSGNTIYF.

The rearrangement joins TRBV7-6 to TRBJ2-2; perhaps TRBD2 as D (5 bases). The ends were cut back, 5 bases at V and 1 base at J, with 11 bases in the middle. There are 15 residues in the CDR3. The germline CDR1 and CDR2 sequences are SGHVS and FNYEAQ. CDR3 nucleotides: TGTGCCAGCAGCCCACGCGGACTGAACACCGGGGAGCTGTTTTTT. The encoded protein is CASSPRGLNTGELFF.

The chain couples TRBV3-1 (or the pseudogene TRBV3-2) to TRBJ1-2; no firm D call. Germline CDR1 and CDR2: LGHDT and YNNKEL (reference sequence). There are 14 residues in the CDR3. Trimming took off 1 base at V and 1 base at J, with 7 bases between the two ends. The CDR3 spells CASSQVGGNYGYTF. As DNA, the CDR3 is TGTGCCAGCAGCCAAGTCGGTGGTAACTATGGCTACACCTTC.

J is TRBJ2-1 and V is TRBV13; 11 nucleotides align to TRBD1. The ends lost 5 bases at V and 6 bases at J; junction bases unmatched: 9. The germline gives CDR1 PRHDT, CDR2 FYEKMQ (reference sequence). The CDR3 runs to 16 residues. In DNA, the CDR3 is TGTGCCAGCAGCATAAGGACAGGGGGCAAGGGCAATGAGCAGTTCTTC. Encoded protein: CASSIRTGGKGNEQFF.

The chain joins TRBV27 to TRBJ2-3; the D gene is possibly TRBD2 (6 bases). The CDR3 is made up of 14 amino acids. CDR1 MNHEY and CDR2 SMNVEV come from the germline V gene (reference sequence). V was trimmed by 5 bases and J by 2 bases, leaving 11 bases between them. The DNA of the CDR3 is TGTGCCAGCAGTCGGGACTCGGACACAGATACGCAGTATTTT. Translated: CASSRDSDTDTQYF.

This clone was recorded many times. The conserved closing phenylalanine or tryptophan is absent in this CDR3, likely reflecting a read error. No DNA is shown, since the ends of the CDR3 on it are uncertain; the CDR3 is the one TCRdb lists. The CDR3 here is CASRRTGPRTI. J is TRBJ2-7 and V is TRBV6-5; the table assigns TRBD1, which was not confirmed against the DNA. Germline lookup yields CDR1 MNHEY and CDR2 SVGAGI. The CDR3 numbers 11 amino acids, ends counted.

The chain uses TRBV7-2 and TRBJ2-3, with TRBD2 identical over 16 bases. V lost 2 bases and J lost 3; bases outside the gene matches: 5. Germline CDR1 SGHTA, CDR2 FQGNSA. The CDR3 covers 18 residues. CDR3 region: CASSLSGTSGGATDTQYF. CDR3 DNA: TGTGCCAGCAGCTTATCCGGGACTAGCGGGGGGGCGACAGATACGCAGTATTTT.

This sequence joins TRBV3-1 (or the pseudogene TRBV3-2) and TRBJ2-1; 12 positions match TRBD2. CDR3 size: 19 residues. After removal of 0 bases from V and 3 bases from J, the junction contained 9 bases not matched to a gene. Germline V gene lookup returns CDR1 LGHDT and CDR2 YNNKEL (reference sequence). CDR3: CASSQDPRLAGVFYNEQFF. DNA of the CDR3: TGTGCCAGCAGCCAAGATCCCCGACTAGCGGGGGTGTTCTACAATGAGCAGTTCTTC.

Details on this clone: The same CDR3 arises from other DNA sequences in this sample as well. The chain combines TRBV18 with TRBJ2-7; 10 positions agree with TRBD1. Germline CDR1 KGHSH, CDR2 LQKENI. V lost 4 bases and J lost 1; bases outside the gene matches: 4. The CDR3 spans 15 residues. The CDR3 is CASSLGQGGSYEQYF. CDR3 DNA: TGTGCCAGCTCACTCGGACAGGGGGGATCCTACGAGCAGTACTTC.

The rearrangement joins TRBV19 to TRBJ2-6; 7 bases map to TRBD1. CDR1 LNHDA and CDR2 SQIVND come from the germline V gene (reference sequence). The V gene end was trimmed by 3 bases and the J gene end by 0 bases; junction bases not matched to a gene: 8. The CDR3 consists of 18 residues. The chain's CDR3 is CASSISTGPLSGANVLTF. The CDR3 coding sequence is TGTGCCAGTAGTATCTCGACAGGGCCCCTCTCTGGGGCCAACGTCCTGACTTTC.

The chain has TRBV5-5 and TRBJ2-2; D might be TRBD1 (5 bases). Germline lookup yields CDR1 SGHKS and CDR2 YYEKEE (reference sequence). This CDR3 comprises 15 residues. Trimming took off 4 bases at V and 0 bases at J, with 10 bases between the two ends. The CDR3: CASSIRAANTGELFF. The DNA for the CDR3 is TGTGCCAGCAGCATCAGGGCCGCGAACACCGGGGAGCTGTTTTTT.

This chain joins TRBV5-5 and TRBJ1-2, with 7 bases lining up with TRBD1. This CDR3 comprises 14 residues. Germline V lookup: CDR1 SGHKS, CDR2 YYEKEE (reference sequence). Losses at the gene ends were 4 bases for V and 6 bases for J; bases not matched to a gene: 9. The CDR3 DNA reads TGTGCCAGCAGCGATTACAGGGGAAGGGATGGCTACACCTTC. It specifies CASSDYRGRDGYTF.

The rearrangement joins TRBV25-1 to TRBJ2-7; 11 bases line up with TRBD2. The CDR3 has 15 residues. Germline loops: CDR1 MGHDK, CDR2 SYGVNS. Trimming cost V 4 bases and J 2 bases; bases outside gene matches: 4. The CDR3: CASSGRLAGTYEQYF. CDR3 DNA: TGTGCCAGCAGTGGGAGACTAGCGGGGACCTACGAGCAGTACTTC.

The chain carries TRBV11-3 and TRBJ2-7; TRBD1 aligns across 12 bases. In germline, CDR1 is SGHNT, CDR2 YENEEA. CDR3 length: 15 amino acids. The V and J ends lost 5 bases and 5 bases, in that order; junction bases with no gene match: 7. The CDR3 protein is CASSKGGQGADEQYF. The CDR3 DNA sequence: TGTGCCAGCAGCAAAGGGGGACAGGGGGCCGACGAGCAGTACTTC.

CDR3 sequence: CASSLQLTEGYGYTF. CDR3 DNA: TGTGCCAGCAGCCTCCAACTAACTGAGGGATATGGCTACACCTTC. The rearrangement joins TRBV3-1 (or the pseudogene TRBV3-2) to TRBJ1-2; no definite D call. The length of the CDR3 is 15 residues. The germline gives CDR1 LGHDT, CDR2 YNNKEL (reference sequence). V was pared by 4 bases and J by 5 bases, with 17 bases between.

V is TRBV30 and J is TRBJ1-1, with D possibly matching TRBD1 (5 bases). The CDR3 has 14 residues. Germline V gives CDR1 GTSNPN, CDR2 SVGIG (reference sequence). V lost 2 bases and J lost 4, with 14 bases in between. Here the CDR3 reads CAWSKVQQGTEAFF. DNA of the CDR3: TGTGCCTGGAGTAAAGTCCAGCAGGGCACTGAAGCTTTCTTT.

The CDR3 DNA is TGTGCCAGCAGCTTAGATCTAGGACAGTACAATGAGCAGTTCTTC. This codes for CASSLDLGQYNEQFF. V gene TRBV11-3 combines with J gene TRBJ2-1; the D gene is possibly TRBD1 (6 bases). The V gene lost 0 bases and the J gene lost 4 bases, with 10 bases spanning the gap. The CDR3 contains 15 residues. Germline values: CDR1 SGHNT, CDR2 YENEEA. Full variable domain (missing parts from reference TRBV11-3 and TRBJ2-1): EAGVVQSPRYKIIEKKQPVAFWCNPISGHNTLYWYLQNLGQGPELLIRYENEEAVDDSQLPKDRFSAERLKGVDSTLKIQPAELGDSAVYLCASSLDLGQYNEQFFGPGTRLTVL.